The clone carrying this TCR beta chain was seen more than once but under ten times. Its antigen is not identified. This sample is part of a study of cytomegalovirus exposure and HLA in healthy donors. Study at large: Clustering assigned 70% to 90% of the roughly 420 genotyped donors to the Caucasian-associated ancestry cluster.

The study's findings and limits: In a later analysis, specific HLA alleles were associated with under 20,000 TCR beta sequences at a 0.05 false discovery rate. Productive rates of about 87% or about 30% were seen for most TCR beta V segments in an earlier analysis. In vitro assays verified that three CMV-associated chains recognized CMV antigens specifically.

Both 60 Vbeta primers and 13 Jbeta primers went into the PCR. The method was immunoSEQ multiplex PCR; TCRdb's version includes in-frame clones alone and lacks a portion of them. The repertoire holds some 190,000 clones, with roughly 77% as singletons. Germline CDR1 SSHAT, CDR2 FNYEAQ (reference sequence). V lost 5 bases and J lost 3, with 20 bases in between. This CDR3 comprises 18 residues. This receptor was identified in a woman in her thirties in good health and CMV-seropositive. V gene TRBV7-7 combines with J gene TRBJ1-6; D is possibly TRBD1 (6 bases). The sample comprised PBMCs. Here the CDR3 DNA reads TGTGCCAGCAGCAAGCCCCCCCTTTTGGACAGCTATAATTCACCCCTCCACTTT. This translates into CASSKPPLLDSYNSPLHF.